This T cell receptor (beta chain) was obtained from a study of cytomegalovirus exposure and HLA in healthy donors. Study-level findings and limits: Investigators reported over 150 TCR beta chains as tied to cytomegalovirus. Reports credit the classifier with highly specific, highly sensitive diagnosis of cytomegalovirus status. With later analysis, a missense DCLRE1C variant became linked to TCR beta V- and J-gene trimming.

PCR used 60 Vbeta primers and 13 Jbeta primers. Original data processing: Roughly 9.9 million shared chains were among the about 80 million unique TCR beta chains that a later analysis counted. The repertoire was sequenced with immunoSEQ multiplex PCR; TCRdb's copy has only in-frame clones and lacks some. V and J calls and clone size are as listed in that table; D and trimming were resolved from the DNA. This table has about 95,000 clones, 75% to 85% appearing once. This clone was found a few times. Its antigen is still unknown. Different DNA sequences within this sample yield the same CDR3. V gave up 6 bases and J gave up 4 bases; unmatched junction bases: 6. The germline V gene encodes CDR1 LGHNA and CDR2 YSLEER. This CDR3 comprises 15 residues.

This sequence originates from a woman in her forties in good health and CMV-seronegative. Sample: PBMCs. The chain has TRBV4-3 and TRBJ2-2; 9 nucleotides align to TRBD1. CDR3 sequence (DNA): TGCGCCAGCAGACCCCCGGGACAGGGCACCGGGGAGCTGTTTTTT. Translated: CASRPPGQGTGELFF.